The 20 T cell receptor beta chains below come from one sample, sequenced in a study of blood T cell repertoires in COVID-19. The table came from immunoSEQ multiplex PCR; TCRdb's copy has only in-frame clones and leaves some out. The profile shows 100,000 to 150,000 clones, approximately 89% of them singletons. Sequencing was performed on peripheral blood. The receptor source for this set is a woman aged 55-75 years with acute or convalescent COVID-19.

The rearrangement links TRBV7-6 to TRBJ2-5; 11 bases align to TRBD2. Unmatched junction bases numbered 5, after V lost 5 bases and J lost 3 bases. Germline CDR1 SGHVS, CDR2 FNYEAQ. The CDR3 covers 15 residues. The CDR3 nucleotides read TGTGCCAGCAGCCGAGGGGGACTAGCGGAAGAGACCCAGTACTTC. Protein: CASSRGGLAEETQYF.

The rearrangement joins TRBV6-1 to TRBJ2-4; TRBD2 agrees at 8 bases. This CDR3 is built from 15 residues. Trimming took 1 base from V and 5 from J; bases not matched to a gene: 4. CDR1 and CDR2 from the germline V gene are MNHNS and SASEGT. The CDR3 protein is CASSEVAGYENIQYF. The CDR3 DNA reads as TGTGCCAGCAGTGAAGTAGCGGGATACGAAAACATTCAGTACTTC.

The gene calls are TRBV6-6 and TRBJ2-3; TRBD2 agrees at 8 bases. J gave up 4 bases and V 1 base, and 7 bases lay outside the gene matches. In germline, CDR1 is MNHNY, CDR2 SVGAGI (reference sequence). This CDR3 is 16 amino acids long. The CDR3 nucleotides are TGTGCCAGCAGTTACTACGGCAATAGCGGGGCAGATACGCAGTATTTT. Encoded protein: CASSYYGNSGADTQYF.

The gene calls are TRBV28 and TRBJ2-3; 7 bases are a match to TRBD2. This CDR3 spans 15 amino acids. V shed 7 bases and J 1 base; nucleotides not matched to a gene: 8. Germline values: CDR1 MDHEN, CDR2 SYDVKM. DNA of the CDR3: TGTGCCAGCATGCTACTAGCGTTTCGCACAGATACGCAGTATTTT. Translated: CASMLLAFRTDTQYF.

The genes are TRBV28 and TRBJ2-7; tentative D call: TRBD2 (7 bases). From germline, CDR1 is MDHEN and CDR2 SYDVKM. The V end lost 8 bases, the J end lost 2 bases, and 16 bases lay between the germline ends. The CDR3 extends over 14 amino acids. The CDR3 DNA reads TGTGCCAGCTTTAGGGGGGGCTCAACCTACGAGCAGTACTTC. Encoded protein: CASFRGGSTYEQYF.

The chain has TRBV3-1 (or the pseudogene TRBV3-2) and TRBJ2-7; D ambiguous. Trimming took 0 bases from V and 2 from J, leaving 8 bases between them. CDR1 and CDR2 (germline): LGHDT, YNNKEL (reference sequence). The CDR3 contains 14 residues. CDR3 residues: CASSQDLTTYEQYF. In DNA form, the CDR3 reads TGTGCCAGCAGCCAAGATTTAACTACCTACGAGCAGTACTTC.

The CDR3 here is CASSLTGMGMNTEAFF. The CDR3, as DNA: TGCGCCAGCAGCTTGACAGGGATGGGGATGAACACTGAAGCTTTCTTT. V gene TRBV5-1 combines with J gene TRBJ1-1, with D tentatively TRBD1 (6 bases). Germline values: CDR1 SGHRS, CDR2 YFSETQ. V lost 1 base and J 0 bases, leaving 13 bases between the germline ends. The CDR3 spans 16 residues. The variable domain in full, with the rest retrieved from reference TRBV5-1 and TRBJ1-1, is KAGVTQTPRYLIKTRGQQVTLSCSPISGHRSVSWYQQTPGQGLQFLFEYFSETQRNKGNFPGRFSGRQFSNSRSEMNVSTLELGDSALYLCASSLTGMGMNTEAFFGQGTRLTVV.

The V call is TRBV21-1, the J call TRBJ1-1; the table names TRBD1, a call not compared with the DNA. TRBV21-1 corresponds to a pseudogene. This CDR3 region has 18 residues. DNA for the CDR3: TGTGCCAGCATTTGTCCATGCGCCAGGGGGCTCATGAACACTGAAGCTTTCTTT. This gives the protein CASICPCARGLMNTEAFF.

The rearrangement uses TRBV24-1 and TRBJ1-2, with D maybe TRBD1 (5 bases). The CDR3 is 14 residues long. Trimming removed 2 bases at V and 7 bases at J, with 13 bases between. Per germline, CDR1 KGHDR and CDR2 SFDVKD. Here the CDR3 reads CATSDYGGSAGYTF. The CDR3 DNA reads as TGTGCCACCAGTGATTACGGGGGGAGCGCTGGCTACACCTTC.

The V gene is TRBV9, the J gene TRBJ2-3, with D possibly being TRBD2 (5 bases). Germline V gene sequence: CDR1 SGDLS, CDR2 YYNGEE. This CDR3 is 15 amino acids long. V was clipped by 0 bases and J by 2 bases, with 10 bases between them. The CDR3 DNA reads TGTGCCAGCAGCGTAGCGTTAGCGTTCACAGATACGCAGTATTTT. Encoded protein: CASSVALAFTDTQYF.

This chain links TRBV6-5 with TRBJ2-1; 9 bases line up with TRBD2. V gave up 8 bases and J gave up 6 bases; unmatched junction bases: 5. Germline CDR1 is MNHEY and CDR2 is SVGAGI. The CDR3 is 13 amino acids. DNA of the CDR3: TGTGCCAGCGGGACTAGCAACGCCAATGAGCAGTTCTTC. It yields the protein CASGTSNANEQFF.

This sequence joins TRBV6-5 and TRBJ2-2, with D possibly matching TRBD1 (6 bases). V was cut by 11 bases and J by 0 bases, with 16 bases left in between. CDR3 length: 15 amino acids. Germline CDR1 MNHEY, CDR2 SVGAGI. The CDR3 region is CAPGDGTTNTGELFF. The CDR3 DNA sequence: TGTGCCCCCGGTGACGGGACAACGAACACCGGGGAGCTGTTTTTT.

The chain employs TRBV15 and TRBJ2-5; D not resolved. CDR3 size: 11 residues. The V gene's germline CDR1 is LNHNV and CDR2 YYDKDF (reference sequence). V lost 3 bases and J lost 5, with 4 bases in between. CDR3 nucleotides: TGTGCCACCAGCAGGGAGGAGACCCAGTACTTC. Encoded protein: CATSREETQYF.

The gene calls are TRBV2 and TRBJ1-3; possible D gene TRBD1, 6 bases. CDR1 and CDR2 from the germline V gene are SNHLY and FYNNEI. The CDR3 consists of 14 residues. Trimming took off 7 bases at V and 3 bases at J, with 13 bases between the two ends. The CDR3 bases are TGTGCCAGCACGCCACAGGGTCTTGGAAACACCATATATTTT. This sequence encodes CASTPQGLGNTIYF.

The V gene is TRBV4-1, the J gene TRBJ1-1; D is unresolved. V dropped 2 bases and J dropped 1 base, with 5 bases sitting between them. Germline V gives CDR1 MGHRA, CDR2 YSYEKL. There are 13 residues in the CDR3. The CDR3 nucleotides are TGCGCCAGCAGCCAACTACCGAACACTGAAGCTTTCTTT. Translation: CASSQLPNTEAFF.

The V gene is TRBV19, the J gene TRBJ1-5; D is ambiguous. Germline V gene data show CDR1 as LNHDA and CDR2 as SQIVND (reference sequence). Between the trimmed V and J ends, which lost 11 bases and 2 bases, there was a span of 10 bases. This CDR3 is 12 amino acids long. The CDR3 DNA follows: TGTGCCTCCCGGGGAGGCAATCAGCCCCAGCATTTT. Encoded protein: CASRGGNQPQHF.

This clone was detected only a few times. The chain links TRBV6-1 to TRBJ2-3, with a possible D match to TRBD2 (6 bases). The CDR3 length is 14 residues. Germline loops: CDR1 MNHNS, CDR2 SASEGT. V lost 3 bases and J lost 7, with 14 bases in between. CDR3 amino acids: CASSERAGGYTQYF. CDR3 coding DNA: TGTGCCAGCAGTGAGCGGGCCGGGGGATATACGCAGTATTTT.

For the CDR3, the DNA is TGTGCCAGCTCAACAATCCGATCCAGGCTGGATACGCAGTATTTT. This sequence encodes CASSTIRSRLDTQYF. V gene TRBV18 combines with J gene TRBJ2-3; the D is unclear. CDR1 KGHSH and CDR2 LQKENI come from the germline V gene. V was trimmed by 5 bases and J by 6 bases, leaving 18 bases between them. This CDR3 spans 15 amino acids.

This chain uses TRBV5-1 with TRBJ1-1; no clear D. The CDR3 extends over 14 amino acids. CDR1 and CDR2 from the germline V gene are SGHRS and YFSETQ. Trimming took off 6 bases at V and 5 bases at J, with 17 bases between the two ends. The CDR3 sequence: CASNTGGGKTEAFF. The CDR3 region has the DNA TGCGCCAGCAACACGGGAGGAGGAAAAACTGAAGCTTTCTTT.

The CDR3 reads CASSRPGAPTYEQYV. CDR3 bases: TGTGCCAGTAGTAGGCCGGGAGCCCCTACCTACGAGCAGTACGTC. V is TRBV19 and J is TRBJ2-7, with D possibly being TRBD2 (6 bases). From germline, CDR1 is LNHDA and CDR2 SQIVND (reference sequence). Between the trimmed V and J ends, which lost 4 bases and 2 bases, there was a span of 15 bases. The CDR3 length is 15 residues.